Below, one T cell receptor beta chain is given with its context. Antigen unknown. A read error is possible here, since a much larger clone lies one base away. With V trimmed by 7 bases and J by 0 bases, 8 bases remained unmatched. This CDR3 has 14 residues. CDR1 is DFQATT and CDR2 is SNEGSKA in the germline V gene (reference sequence). The sample originates from a study of metastatic and nonmetastatic thyroid tumors. Before thyroid surgery, none of the patients had received any treatment. Study results and caveats: TCR beta diversity was reportedly significantly higher in malignant thyroid tumors than benign nodules, in blood and tumor.

TCRdb reanalyzed the PCR reads with MiXCR. The data contain about 28,000 clones, 15% to 20% of them singletons. The receptor was derived from a female donor with papillary thyroid cancer or a benign thyroid nodule (not recorded which). Some clones in this sample may be carry-over from other donors' samples. V is TRBV20-1 and J is TRBJ2-5, with 7 positions matching TRBD2. Sequencing used blood. The CDR3 loop reads CSDSKRDHQETQYF. The DNA for the CDR3 is TGCAGTGACTCAAAGCGGGACCACCAAGAGACCCAGTACTTC.